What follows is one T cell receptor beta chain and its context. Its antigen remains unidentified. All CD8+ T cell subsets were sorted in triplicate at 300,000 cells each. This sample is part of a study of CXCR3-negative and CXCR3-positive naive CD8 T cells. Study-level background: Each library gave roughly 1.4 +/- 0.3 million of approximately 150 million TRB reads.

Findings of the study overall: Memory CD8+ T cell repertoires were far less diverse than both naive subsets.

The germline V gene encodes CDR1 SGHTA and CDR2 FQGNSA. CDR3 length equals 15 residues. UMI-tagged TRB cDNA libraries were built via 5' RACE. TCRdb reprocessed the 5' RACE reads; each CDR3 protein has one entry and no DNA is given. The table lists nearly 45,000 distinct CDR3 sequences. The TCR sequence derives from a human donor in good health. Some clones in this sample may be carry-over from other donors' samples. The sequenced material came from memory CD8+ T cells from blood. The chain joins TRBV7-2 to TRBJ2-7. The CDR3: CASIDLAGGPYEQYF.